This passage covers 28 T cell receptor beta chains from one sample sequenced in a study of shared clonotypes between healthy human individuals. The data were produced by immunoSEQ multiplex PCR, yet TCRdb's version contains in-frame clones alone and is incomplete. In the table there are 950,000 to 1,200,000 clones, 60% to 80% of which are singletons. What was sequenced was memory CD4+ T cells from PBMCs. The sample's subset: CD45RA-negative fraction. These receptors all come from a man younger than 30 in good health. Some clones in this sample may be carry-over from other donors' samples.

V gene TRBV14 combines with J gene TRBJ2-3; 7 bases map to TRBD1. The CDR3 covers 15 residues. Per germline, CDR1 SGHDN and CDR2 FVKESK. Trimming removed 4 bases from V and 1 base from J; junction bases left unmatched: 5. The chain's CDR3 is CASSLPTGGTDTQYF. The CDR3 nucleotides read TGTGCCAGCAGCCTCCCCACAGGGGGCACAGATACGCAGTATTTT.

A word on this clone: The sample contains more than one DNA sequence encoding this CDR3. The chain uses TRBV25-1 and TRBJ1-3; a weak D match, TRBD1 (6 bases). V was cut by 4 bases and J by 2 bases, with 9 bases left in between. The length of the CDR3 is 14 residues. Germline V gene sequence: CDR1 MGHDK, CDR2 SYGVNS. As DNA, the CDR3 is TGTGCCAGCAGTGTCGGGGGCACTGGAAACACCATATATTTT. Its protein is CASSVGGTGNTIYF.

In DNA, the CDR3 is TGCGCCAGCAGCCAAGGTCAGACGAGGGGGCGAGGGGGCGAGCAGTACTTC. As protein: CASSQGQTRGRGGEQYF. The rearrangement joins TRBV4-1 to TRBJ2-7; TRBD1 matches at 7 bases. Germline V gene lookup returns CDR1 MGHRA and CDR2 YSYEKL. This CDR3 has 17 amino acids. The junction had 15 bases not matched to a gene; V was cut back by 1 base and J by 6 bases.

The gene calls are TRBV28 and TRBJ1-2, with TRBD1 matching over 10 bases. CDR1 and CDR2 (germline): MDHEN, SYDVKM. The CDR3 is made up of 14 amino acids. V was pared by 6 bases and J by 5 bases, with 6 bases of the junction left unmatched. CDR3 sequence: CASSSSGQGYGYTF. The CDR3 bases are TGTGCCAGCAGCTCATCGGGACAGGGGTATGGCTACACCTTC.

This clone appeared many times. This chain uses TRBV5-4 with TRBJ2-3; possible D gene TRBD2, 5 bases. Trimming cost V 4 bases and J 5 bases, with 17 bases left between them. The CDR3 is 15 residues long. Germline V gene sequence: CDR1 SGHNT, CDR2 YYREEE (reference sequence). The DNA for the CDR3 is TGTGCCAGCAGCCGGGGAGTAGCGCTGGGAGATACGCAGTATTTT. It yields the protein CASSRGVALGDTQYF.

The chain employs TRBV5-4 and TRBJ1-5, with 7 bases that match TRBD1. The CDR3 runs 15 residues. Germline trimming cut 4 bases from V and 4 bases from J; bases unmatched to any gene: 8. Germline V lookup: CDR1 SGHNT, CDR2 YYREEE (reference sequence). DNA of the CDR3: TGTGCCAGCAGCCCCTCAGGGGGTGAAAATCAGCCCCAGCATTTT. Protein product: CASSPSGGENQPQHF.

This clone showed up just a few times. V and J are TRBV2 and TRBJ2-3; 12 bases agree with TRBD2. Per germline, CDR1 SNHLY and CDR2 FYNNEI. The V segment lost 6 bases and the J segment 6 bases; nucleotides outside the gene matches: 7. This CDR3 has 15 amino acids. The chain's CDR3 is CASSPSGRDMDTQYF. CDR3 sequence (DNA): TGTGCCAGCAGCCCTAGCGGGAGGGACATGGATACGCAGTATTTT. The full variable domain, its missing parts supplied by reference TRBV2 and TRBJ2-3, is EPEVTQTPSHQVTQMGQEVILRCVPISNHLYFYWYRQILGQKVEFLVSFYNNEISEKSEIFDDQFSVERPDGSNFTLKIRSTKLEDSAMYFCASSPSGRDMDTQYFGPGTRLTVL.

The V gene is TRBV5-1, the J gene TRBJ2-3; TRBD1 matches at 10 bases. The CDR3 has 15 residues. V was pared by 5 bases and J by 3 bases, with 6 bases of the junction left unmatched. Germline-derived CDR1 and CDR2 are SGHRS and YFSETQ. Written as DNA, the CDR3 is TGCGCCAGCAGATTCACGGGACAGGGGACAGATACGCAGTATTTT. It encodes CASRFTGQGTDTQYF.

J is TRBJ2-7 and V is TRBV11-2; no definite D call. This CDR3 contains 13 residues. Germline V gene sequence: CDR1 SGHAT, CDR2 FQNNGV. Trimming took off 1 base at V and 3 bases at J, with 7 bases between the two ends. CDR3 nucleotide sequence: TGTGCCAGCAGCTTAGGAACCCGCTACGAGCAGTACTTC. This encodes CASSLGTRYEQYF.

This rearrangement joins TRBV2 to TRBJ1-2; the match to TRBD1 covers 10 bases. V shed 6 bases and J 4 bases; nucleotides not matched to a gene: 2. CDR1 and CDR2 (germline): SNHLY, FYNNEI. This CDR3 region has 13 residues. The CDR3, as DNA: TGTGCCAGCAGCTGGACAGGGGGCTATGGCTACACCTTC. Its translation: CASSWTGGYGYTF.

The V gene is TRBV19, the J gene TRBJ2-3, with D possibly being TRBD1 or TRBD2 (5 bases each). Trimming left V 1 base short and J 4 bases short, with 21 bases between. The germline CDR1 and CDR2 sequences are LNHDA and SQIVND (reference sequence). This CDR3 region has 18 residues. The CDR3, as DNA: TGTGCCAGTAGTATAGGGGGACGGCGGATCGCCGCCGCAGATACGCAGTATTTT. This translates into CASSIGGRRIAAADTQYF.

This chain connects TRBV29-1 to TRBJ1-1, with D possibly being TRBD1 (5 bases). CDR1 is SQVTM and CDR2 is ANQGSEA in the germline V gene. V lost 2 bases and J lost 3, with 10 bases in between. The CDR3 is made up of 13 amino acids. The CDR3 DNA sequence: TGCAGCGTTGAATGGGGCGGGGACACTGAAGCTTTCTTT. Its translation: CSVEWGGDTEAFF.

This chain links TRBV2 with TRBJ2-5; 7 nucleotides align to TRBD2. The ends lost 7 bases at V and 1 base at J; junction bases unmatched: 6. There are 14 residues in the CDR3. From germline, CDR1 is SNHLY and CDR2 FYNNEI. The DNA for the CDR3 is TGTGCCAGCACTCTCGGGGGGAGCCAAGAGACCCAGTACTTC. This encodes CASTLGGSQETQYF.

The table lists this clone with a count of one. This chain links TRBV6-6 with TRBJ2-1, with 8 bases that match TRBD1. The CDR3 has 15 amino acids. J gave up 7 bases and V 6 bases, and 11 bases lay outside the gene matches. CDR1 and CDR2 from the germline V gene are MNHNY and SVGAGI (reference sequence). The CDR3 sequence: CASRRLDRVSNEQFF. CDR3 nucleotides: TGTGCCAGCAGGCGACTGGACAGGGTCAGTAATGAGCAGTTCTTC.

This rearrangement joins TRBV10-3 to TRBJ2-3, with TRBD2 matching 8 bases. The CDR3 length is 15 residues. The J segment lost 3 bases and the V segment lost 6 bases, leaving 8 bases of the junction unmatched. Looked up from germline, CDR1 is ENHRY and CDR2 is SYGVKD. Here the CDR3 DNA reads TGTGCCATCAGCGTAGCGGGAAGGGGGACAGATACGCAGTATTTT. Translated: CAISVAGRGTDTQYF.

This CDR3 is CASSQTKTGTYEQYF. CDR3 nucleotide sequence: TGTGCCAGCAGCCAGACTAAAACAGGGACCTACGAGCAGTACTTC. The chain employs TRBV7-2 and TRBJ2-7, with D maybe TRBD1 (6 bases). CDR3 length: 15 residues. V was cut by 5 bases and J by 2 bases, with 16 bases left in between. Germline V gene data show CDR1 as SGHTA and CDR2 as FQGNSA.

CDR3 sequence reads: CASRSGGASEKLFF. In nucleotides, the CDR3 is TGTGCCAGCCGATCAGGGGGCGCGAGTGAAAAACTGTTTTTT. The chain uses TRBV28 and TRBJ1-4; 8 positions match TRBD1. The V segment lost 8 bases and the J segment 7 bases; nucleotides outside the gene matches: 9. The V gene's germline CDR1 is MDHEN and CDR2 SYDVKM. The CDR3 spans 14 residues.

This clone showed up just a few times. The chain joins TRBV5-4 to TRBJ2-7, with TRBD1 identical over 8 bases. J gave up 4 bases and V 4 bases, and 10 bases lay outside the gene matches. The CDR3 is made up of 15 amino acids. Germline assignment: CDR1 SGHNT and CDR2 YYREEE (reference sequence). The CDR3 DNA sequence: TGTGCCAGCAGCCCTCGGACAGGGAATTCGTACGAGCAGTACTTC. It yields the protein CASSPRTGNSYEQYF. Full variable domain (rest looked up from reference TRBV5-4 and TRBJ2-7): ETGVTQSPTHLIKTRGQQVTLRCSSQSGHNTVSWYQQALGQGPQFIFQYYREEENGRGNFPPRFSGLQFPNYSSELNVNALELDDSALYLCASSPRTGNSYEQYFGPGTRLTVT.

The gene calls are TRBV4-2 and TRBJ1-4; 7 bases match TRBD1. This CDR3 spans 14 amino acids. Per germline, CDR1 LGHNA and CDR2 YNFKEQ. The J segment lost 10 bases and the V segment lost 0 bases, leaving 5 bases of the junction unmatched. The CDR3 protein is CASSQDLRDRKLFF. The CDR3 bases are TGTGCCAGCAGCCAAGATCTTCGGGACAGAAAACTGTTTTTT.

The chain recombines TRBV18 with TRBJ2-7; perhaps TRBD2 as D (5 bases). Trimming removed 3 bases at V and 1 base at J, with 13 bases between. The CDR3 has 15 amino acids. Looked up from germline, CDR1 is KGHSH and CDR2 is LQKENI. The CDR3 is CASSPSLSGSYEQYF. The CDR3 DNA follows: TGTGCCAGCTCACCGTCTCTGAGCGGATCCTACGAGCAGTACTTC.

The chain carries TRBV7-8 and TRBJ1-4; 10 nucleotides align to TRBD1. CDR3 length: 17 amino acids. Trimming took 5 bases from V and 8 from J; bases not matched to a gene: 14. Germline assignment: CDR1 SGHVS and CDR2 FQNEAQ. DNA of the CDR3: TGTGCCAGCAGCCTTGAGGAGAGACAGGGGGCGGAAGAAAAACTGTTTTTT. It specifies CASSLEERQGAEEKLFF.

The V gene is TRBV28, the J gene TRBJ1-6, with D unresolved. The V and J ends lost 1 base and 5 bases respectively, with 12 bases between them. This CDR3 has 16 amino acids. CDR1 MDHEN and CDR2 SYDVKM come from the germline V gene. DNA of the CDR3: TGTGCCAGCAGTTTATTGTTGACGTCGAATAATTCACCCCTCCACTTT. This translates into CASSLLLTSNNSPLHF.

This rearrangement joins TRBV4-2 to TRBJ2-3; D gene uncertain. The CDR3 runs 16 residues. Germline V gene data show CDR1 as LGHNA and CDR2 as YNFKEQ. Deletions cut 4 bases from V and 4 bases from J, with 18 bases between. The CDR3 region has the DNA TGTGCCAGCAGCCGTACATTTGTTGGGCCCGCAGATACGCAGTATTTT. Its translation is CASSRTFVGPADTQYF.

This chain connects TRBV7-7 to TRBJ2-3; 8 bases line up with TRBD1. The CDR3 sequence is 14 residues long. Germline CDR1 and CDR2: SSHAT and FNYEAQ (reference sequence). V was pared by 2 bases and J by 5 bases, with 3 bases of the junction left unmatched. DNA for the CDR3: TGTGCCAGCAGCTTAACCGGGACAGGAGATACGCAGTATTTT. This gives the protein CASSLTGTGDTQYF. Full variable domain (remainder filled in from reference TRBV7-7 and TRBJ2-3): GAGVSQSPRYKVTKRGQDVTLRCDPISSHATLYWYQQALGQGPEFLTYFNYEAQPDKSGLPSDRFSAERPEGSISTLTIQRTEQRDSAMYRCASSLTGTGDTQYFGPGTRLTVL.

This chain uses TRBV29-1 with TRBJ2-7; D is possibly TRBD2 (6 bases). The CDR3 length is 13 residues. Germline V gene data show CDR1 as SQVTM and CDR2 as ANQGSEA. V lost 5 bases, J lost 5 bases, and 16 bases lay in between. The CDR3 nucleotides read TGCAGCGTTCAGGCAGGGAGGTTGAACGAGCAGTACTTC. Encoded protein: CSVQAGRLNEQYF.

This clone appeared once. The chain employs TRBV28 and TRBJ1-3; no clear D gene. In germline, CDR1 is MDHEN, CDR2 SYDVKM. The CDR3 runs to 15 residues. V lost 5 bases to trimming and J lost 2 bases, with 13 bases between them. The CDR3, as DNA: TGTGCCAGCAGTCCTCCAGGATACCCTGGAAACACCATATATTTT. It translates to CASSPPGYPGNTIYF.

The chain is built from TRBV5-1 and TRBJ2-5; 9 positions agree with TRBD2. The length of the CDR3 is 16 residues. The J segment lost 3 bases and the V segment lost 4 bases, leaving 10 bases of the junction unmatched. Germline CDR1 SGHRS, CDR2 YFSETQ. The CDR3 is CASSPTRRGGKETQYF. The CDR3 DNA reads as TGCGCCAGCAGCCCCACGAGGCGGGGGGGGAAAGAGACCCAGTACTTC. The whole variable domain, remainder taken from reference TRBV5-1 and TRBJ2-5, is KAGVTQTPRYLIKTRGQQVTLSCSPISGHRSVSWYQQTPGQGLQFLFEYFSETQRNKGNFPGRFSGRQFSNSRSEMNVSTLELGDSALYLCASSPTRRGGKETQYFGPGTRLLVL.

The chain carries TRBV28 and TRBJ1-5; D unclear. The germline V gene encodes CDR1 MDHEN and CDR2 SYDVKM. Trimming took 2 bases from V and 3 from J, leaving 8 bases between them. CDR3 length equals 14 residues. The CDR3: CASSLRGYNQPQHF. The CDR3 nucleotides are TGTGCCAGCAGTTTAAGAGGGTACAATCAGCCCCAGCATTTT.